These T cell receptor beta chains were read from a single sample in a study of OX40 agonist ivuxolimab in advanced cancers. Assay used: immunoSEQ multiplex PCR; TCRdb lists only in-frame clones, some missing. The sample holds roughly 50,000 clones; 77% are singletons and the top ten take 6.3%. The source material was CD4+ or CD8+ T cells sorted from blood, sampled in a trial of the OX40 agonist ivuxolimab. The receptor source for this set is an adult with an advanced solid tumor such as melanoma, head and neck, liver or kidney cancer. Each CDR3 is given with its conserved first and last residue. D genes are given only for firm matches. Size tells how often a clone was seen (once, few, many) or the class of an expanded clone, and some rows leave it out.

CDR3aa,CDR3nt,v_gene,d_gene,j_gene,abundance
CASSPTSGGQETQYF,TGTGCCAGCAGCCCAACTAGCGGGGGGCAAGAGACCCAGTACTTC,TRBV11-2,TRBD2,TRBJ2-5,.
CASRTPQNTEAFF,TGTGCCAGTAGGACTCCACAGAACACTGAAGCTTTCTTT,TRBV19,.,TRBJ1-1,.
CASSPGTSGDYNEQFF,TGCGCCAGCAGTCCAGGGACTAGCGGGGATTACAATGAGCAGTTCTTC,TRBV4-3,TRBD2,TRBJ2-1,.
CASSLEAAGNTIYF,TGCGCCAGCAGCTTGGAGGCAGCTGGAAACACCATATATTTT,TRBV5-1,.,TRBJ1-3,few
CASSRDFGNTIYF,TGCGCCAGCAGCCGGGACTTTGGAAACACCATATATTTT,TRBV10-1,.,TRBJ1-3,.
CSVAGQGHTGELFF,TGCAGCGTGGCGGGACAGGGTCACACCGGGGAGCTGTTTTTT,TRBV29-1,TRBD1,TRBJ2-2,.
CASSRPTDTQYF,TGCGCCAGCAGCCGACCAACAGATACGCAGTATTTT,TRBV4-1,.,TRBJ2-3,.
CASSLEDYGYTF,TGCGCCAGCAGCTTGGAGGACTATGGCTACACCTTC,TRBV5-1,.,TRBJ1-2,.
CASSLAGVGNEQFF,TGTGCCAGCAGTTTAGCGGGAGTCGGGAATGAGCAGTTCTTC,TRBV28,TRBD2,TRBJ2-1,.
CASSQDHGGKLFF,TGCGCCAGCAGCCAAGATCACGGAGGAAAACTGTTTTTT,TRBV4-3,.,TRBJ1-4,once
CASSAGTSLLSGELFF,TGTGCCAGCAGCGCAGGGACTAGTTTATTGTCCGGGGAGCTGTTTTTT,TRBV9,TRBD2,TRBJ2-2,.
CASRGLAGGEETQYF,TGCGCCAGCAGAGGACTAGCGGGAGGGGAAGAGACCCAGTACTTC,TRBV5-1,TRBD2,TRBJ2-5,.
CASSLVAWARGRDTQYF,TGTGCCAGCAGCTTGGTGGCGTGGGCTCGAGGGAGAGATACGCAGTATTTT,TRBV5-4,.,TRBJ2-3,.
CASSLDRAPEGYTF,TGTGCCAGCAGCTTAGATCGGGCGCCAGAAGGCTACACCTTC,TRBV7-2,.,TRBJ1-2,.
CASTGRGDEQYF,TGTGCCAGCACGGGCCGAGGGGACGAGCAGTACTTC,TRBV6-1,.,TRBJ2-7,.
CASTVEGGNYGYTF,TGTGCCAGCACCGTCGAGGGGGGCAACTATGGCTACACCTTC,TRBV2,.,TRBJ1-2,.
CASKTRTKTYEQYF,TGTGCCAGCAAGACTCGGACTAAAACCTACGAGCAGTACTTC,TRBV6-5,.,TRBJ2-7,.
CASIGFWSNQPQHF,TGTGCCAGCATAGGGTTTTGGAGTAATCAGCCCCAGCATTTT,TRBV5-8,.,TRBJ1-5,few
CASRKDPSRTDTQYF,TGTGCCAGCAGGAAAGACCCGAGCCGCACAGATACGCAGTATTTT,TRBV27,.,TRBJ2-3,.
CATSRDPTTGLGTQYF,TGTGCCACCAGCAGAGATCCGACGACTGGCCTGGGTACGCAGTATTTT,TRBV15,.,TRBJ2-3,.
CASSTGTAGRDTQYF,TGTGCCAGTAGTACCGGGACCGCAGGCAGAGATACGCAGTATTTT,TRBV19,.,TRBJ2-3,few
CASSQDIPGQGAGDTQYF,TGCGCCAGCAGCCAAGATATACCGGGACAGGGGGCAGGAGATACGCAGTATTTT,TRBV4-3,TRBD1,TRBJ2-3,.
CASRRGLAGGQSTDTQYF,TGTGCCAGCAGAAGAGGACTAGCGGGGGGACAAAGTACAGATACGCAGTATTTT,TRBV7-9,TRBD2,TRBJ2-3,few
CASTPGQGRAKNIQYF,TGTGCCAGCACCCCGGGACAGGGGAGGGCCAAAAACATTCAGTACTTC,TRBV2,TRBD1,TRBJ2-4,.
CASSFDRHSSYEQYF,TGTGCCAGCAGTTTCGACAGGCACAGCTCCTACGAGCAGTACTTC,TRBV6-5,.,TRBJ2-7,.
CASSLGTGRGYGYTF,TGCGCCAGCAGCTTGGGCACGGGAAGGGGCTATGGCTACACCTTC,TRBV5-1,.,TRBJ1-2,.
CASSVFQETQYF,TGTGCCAGCAGTGTCTTCCAAGAGACCCAGTACTTC,TRBV6-1,.,TRBJ2-5,many
CVSSQAPHTGGAGANVLTF,TGCGTCAGCAGCCAAGCACCCCATACAGGGGGAGCTGGGGCCAACGTCCTGACTTTC,TRBV4-1,TRBD1,TRBJ2-6,once
CAWSAGSGANVLTF,TGTGCCTGGAGTGCGGGGTCTGGGGCCAACGTCCTGACTTTC,TRBV30,.,TRBJ2-6,once
CASSPPGTYGYTF,TGTGCCAGCAGCCCCCCTGGGACATATGGCTACACCTTC,TRBV25-1,.,TRBJ1-2,.
CASSQDLGTAFNYGYTF,TGCGCCAGCAGCCAAGATCTAGGGACAGCTTTTAACTATGGCTACACCTTC,TRBV4-1,TRBD1,TRBJ1-2,.
CASSPSSSYNEQFF,TGCGCCAGCAGCCCCTCCAGCTCCTACAATGAGCAGTTCTTC,TRBV5-1,.,TRBJ2-1,.
CASKFQMNTEAFF,TGTGCCAGCAAATTCCAGATGAACACTGAAGCTTTCTTT,TRBV7-9,.,TRBJ1-1,.
CASSLAPGQGTDEQYF,TGTGCCAGCAGCTTGGCCCCGGGACAGGGGACGGACGAGCAGTACTTC,TRBV5-4,TRBD1,TRBJ2-7,.
CASSLDGGGGNQPQHF,TGTGCCAGCAGCTTAGATGGAGGGGGCGGCAATCAGCCCCAGCATTTT,TRBV7-9,TRBD1,TRBJ1-5,.
CASSRGYGANVLTF,TGTGCCAGCAGTAGGGGGTATGGGGCCAACGTCCTGACTTTC,TRBV25-1,.,TRBJ2-6,.
CASSPGQIETSPLHF,TGTGCCAGCTCACCCGGACAGATAGAGACTTCACCCCTCCACTTT,TRBV18,.,TRBJ1-6,.
CSVDRQGLQETQYF,TGCAGCGTTGACAGACAGGGCCTCCAAGAGACCCAGTACTTC,TRBV29-1,TRBD1,TRBJ2-5,.
CSVGKKGTGLNTEAFF,TGCAGCGTTGGAAAGAAGGGGACAGGGCTGAACACTGAAGCTTTCTTT,TRBV29-1,TRBD1,TRBJ1-1,.
CASSSQRAHYGYTF,TGTGCCAGTAGTAGTCAACGGGCGCACTATGGCTACACCTTC,TRBV19,.,TRBJ1-2,.
CASSEFEGGATNEKLFF,TGCGCCAGCAGTGAGTTCGAAGGGGGGGCAACTAATGAAAAACTGTTTTTT,TRBV10-2,.,TRBJ1-4,.
CASSSPNGRSTEAFF,TGTGCCAGCAGTTCCCCCAATGGGAGGAGCACTGAAGCTTTCTTT,TRBV28,.,TRBJ1-1,.
CASSQVLTGGSYEQYF,TGCGCCAGCAGCCAAGTGCTTACGGGAGGCTCCTACGAGCAGTACTTC,TRBV4-1,TRBD2,TRBJ2-7,.
CATSRDARTVRNQPQHF,TGTGCCACCAGCAGAGATGCAAGGACAGTTCGGAATCAGCCCCAGCATTTT,TRBV15,.,TRBJ1-5,.
CASLKWVLASTQYF,TGCGCCAGCCTTAAATGGGTGCTAGCAAGTACGCAGTATTTT,TRBV10-1,.,TRBJ2-3,.
CASSFQETQYF,TGCGCCAGCAGCTTTCAAGAGACCCAGTACTTC,TRBV5-1,.,TRBJ2-5,.
CASSTQTGSNQPQHF,TGTGCCAGTAGTACACAGACAGGTAGCAATCAGCCCCAGCATTTT,TRBV19,.,TRBJ1-5,few
CASSTGPEQYF,TGCGCCAGCAGCACAGGGCCCGAGCAGTACTTC,TRBV7-6,.,TRBJ2-7,.
CASRRLAGSTDTQYF,TGCGCCAGCAGAAGACTAGCGGGGAGCACAGATACGCAGTATTTT,TRBV5-1,TRBD2,TRBJ2-3,once
CASSLRQSNYGYTF,TGCGCCAGCAGCTTGCGACAGTCTAACTATGGCTACACCTTC,TRBV5-1,.,TRBJ1-2,few
CAWSVGRVDTGELFF,TGTGCCTGGAGTGTCGGGAGGGTGGACACCGGGGAGCTGTTTTTT,TRBV30,TRBD2,TRBJ2-2,.
CASSSWGVLGQYF,TGTGCCAGCAGTTCCTGGGGGGTTTTGGGGCAGTACTTC,TRBV28,.,TRBJ2-7,.